This T cell receptor (beta chain) was sequenced for a study of cytomegalovirus exposure and HLA in healthy donors. Study-wide findings and caveats: Among the sequence variants, a highly shared cluster was likely an artifact of sequencing. Later analysis suggested links between common viral pathogens and several top significant clusters.

60 Vbeta and 13 Jbeta primers were used in PCR. The data were produced by immunoSEQ multiplex PCR, yet TCRdb's version contains in-frame clones alone and is incomplete. The sample includes more than 95,000 clones, roughly 70% of them seen just once. Comment on this clone: Its antigen is as yet unknown.

From germline, CDR1 is SEHNR and CDR2 FQNEAQ (reference sequence). The CDR3 length is 15 residues. V was cut by 5 bases and J by 0 bases, with 13 bases left in between. Sequencing used PBMCs. This clonotype originated in a woman younger than 30 in good health and CMV-seronegative. The chain couples TRBV7-9 to TRBJ1-2; tentatively, D is TRBD1 (6 bases). This CDR3 reads CASSKQGTANYGYTF. The CDR3, as DNA: TGTGCCAGCAGCAAACAGGGAACTGCTAACTATGGCTACACCTTC.